Listed below are T cell receptor beta chains from one sample, sequenced in a study of vaccination effects on CD4 cells after COVID-19. Their target antigens are unknown. The data were produced by immunoSEQ multiplex PCR, yet TCRdb's version contains in-frame clones alone and is incomplete. The data show approximately 54,000 clones, 75% to 90% seen once. The sequences come from CD4+ T cells from PBMCs cultured with HCoV-229E spike peptides, collected before COVID-19 vaccination. These receptors all stem from a human donor who received a COVID-19 vaccine. CDR3s include the opening cysteine and the closing phenylalanine or tryptophan. Each record gives: V gene, D gene, J gene, clone size, CDR3 DNA, CDR3 protein. The D gene is left open where the match is weak. Expanded clones get a size class; other rows say once, few or many, or leave the size out.

V: TRBV2; D: TRBD1; J: TRBJ1-2; size: .; DNA: TGTGCCAGCAAGGGACAGAACTATGGCTACACCTTC; CDR3: CASKGQNYGYTF
V: TRBV12-3/TRBV12-4; D: .; J: TRBJ1-2; size: .; DNA: TGTGCCAGCAGTTTGGGTTTTTGGGGCTACACCTTC; CDR3: CASSLGFWGYTF
V: TRBV5-6; D: TRBD2; J: TRBJ2-2; size: .; DNA: TGTGCCAGCAGCTTGGCACAGCGGGGGAGCACCGGGGAGCTGTTTTTT; CDR3: CASSLAQRGSTGELFF
V: TRBV18; D: .; J: TRBJ1-6; size: once; DNA: TGTGCCAGCTCACCACCGGTACGGGAGCCCCTCCACTTT; CDR3: CASSPPVREPLHF
V: TRBV5-4; D: .; J: TRBJ1-3; size: .; DNA: TGTGCCAGCAGCTTGCTCGACAGCACGGGAAACACCATATATTTT; CDR3: CASSLLDSTGNTIYF
V: TRBV28; D: .; J: TRBJ1-2; size: .; DNA: TGTGCCAGCAGCCGGACATCCTATGGCTACACCTTC; CDR3: CASSRTSYGYTF
V: TRBV24-1; D: .; J: TRBJ2-5; size: .; DNA: TGTGCCACCAGTGATTATCGGGAGACCCAGTACTTC; CDR3: CATSDYRETQYF
V: TRBV24-1; D: .; J: TRBJ2-3; size: .; DNA: TGTGCCACCAGTGATTTAGGATCGGGATTCCGCACAGATACGCAGTATTTT; CDR3: CATSDLGSGFRTDTQYF
V: TRBV7-2; D: .; J: TRBJ1-5; size: few; DNA: TGTGCCAGCAGTGGGACCCTCAATCAGCCCCAGCATTTT; CDR3: CASSGTLNQPQHF
V: TRBV27; D: .; J: TRBJ2-3; size: .; DNA: TGTGCCAGCAGTTTCCAGGTTAGCACAGATACGCAGTATTTT; CDR3: CASSFQVSTDTQYF
V: TRBV20-1; D: .; J: TRBJ1-5; size: .; DNA: TGCAGTGCTGGTCCGGTTCAGCCCCAGCATTTT; CDR3: CSAGPVQPQHF
V: TRBV5-1; D: .; J: TRBJ2-2; size: few; DNA: TGCGCCAGCAGACCGGGACCCCCTCTGGCCGGGGAGCTGTTTTTT; CDR3: CASRPGPPLAGELFF
V: TRBV18; D: TRBD1; J: TRBJ1-1; size: .; DNA: TGTGCCAGCTCACCACAACGGGCAGGGGGGAACACTGAAGCTTTCTTT; CDR3: CASSPQRAGGNTEAFF
V: TRBV11-3; D: .; J: TRBJ1-1; size: .; DNA: TGTGCCAGCAGCTTATCTGTGAACACTGAAGCTTTCTTT; CDR3: CASSLSVNTEAFF
V: TRBV6-1; D: .; J: TRBJ1-5; size: .; DNA: TGTGCCAGCAGTGATCAACAGGGATGGCAGCCCCAGCATTTT; CDR3: CASSDQQGWQPQHF
V: TRBV5-4; D: TRBD1; J: TRBJ1-1; size: .; DNA: TGTGCCAGCAGCTCAACAGGGGGGGCCACTGAAGCTTTCTTT; CDR3: CASSSTGGATEAFF
V: TRBV18; D: TRBD1; J: TRBJ1-1; size: .; DNA: TGTGCCAGCTCACTGGACAGGGACACTGAAGCTTTCTTT; CDR3: CASSLDRDTEAFF
V: TRBV14; D: TRBD1; J: TRBJ2-3; size: .; DNA: TGTGCCAGCAGCCACCTAGACAGGGAGCCAGATACGCAGTATTTT; CDR3: CASSHLDREPDTQYF
V: TRBV7-2; D: .; J: TRBJ2-6; size: .; DNA: TGTGCCAGCAGCTTAAGAGGGGGCTCTGGGGCCAACGTCCTGACTTTC; CDR3: CASSLRGGSGANVLTF
V: TRBV30; D: TRBD1; J: TRBJ1-2; size: few; DNA: TGTGCCTGCTGGACAGGGAGAGGCTACACCTTC; CDR3: CACWTGRGYTF
V: TRBV6-5; D: .; J: TRBJ1-2; size: few; DNA: TGTGCCAGCAGGGCGGGACCTAATAACTATGGCTACACCTTC; CDR3: CASRAGPNNYGYTF
V: TRBV5-1; D: TRBD2; J: TRBJ2-5; size: .; DNA: TGCGCCAGCAGCGGACTTAGCGGGGAAGAGACCCAGTACTTC; CDR3: CASSGLSGEETQYF
V: TRBV5-8; D: .; J: TRBJ2-3; size: .; DNA: TGTGCCAGCCCCTGGCCCCCTTTAGCTCGAGGAAGCCCAGATACGCAGTATTTT; CDR3: CASPWPPLARGSPDTQYF
V: TRBV10-3; D: .; J: TRBJ1-5; size: .; DNA: TGTGCCATCAGTGAGTACACGAATCAGCCCCAGCATTTT; CDR3: CAISEYTNQPQHF
V: TRBV18; D: .; J: TRBJ1-5; size: .; DNA: TGTGCCAGCTCACCAAACAGGGTGGATCAGCCCCAGCATTTT; CDR3: CASSPNRVDQPQHF
V: TRBV9; D: .; J: TRBJ2-5; size: .; DNA: TGTGCCAGCAGCGCCCGGATGGGGAGGGGGCCTATGGAGACCCAGTACTTC; CDR3: CASSARMGRGPMETQYF